Following are 19 T cell receptor beta chains from one sample sequenced in a study of blood T cell repertoires in COVID-19. Assay: immunoSEQ multiplex PCR; the TCRdb copy retains only in-frame clones and omits some. The data hold 130,000 or so clones, with roughly 80% observed a single time. The specimen sequenced was PBMCs or T cells enriched from blood (not recorded which). The receptors were gathered from a man aged 25 to 45 who had recovered from COVID-19.

This chain connects TRBV6-5 to TRBJ1-1, with D perhaps TRBD1 (5 bases). The CDR3 sequence is 14 residues long. V lost 6 bases and J lost 3, with 14 bases in between. Germline V gene sequence: CDR1 MNHEY, CDR2 SVGAGI. The CDR3 region is CASRDMGYDTEAFF. The CDR3 nucleotides are TGTGCCAGCAGGGACATGGGGTACGACACTGAAGCTTTCTTT.

This clone was counted only a few times. The chain is built from TRBV5-6 and TRBJ1-2; 8 bases are a match to TRBD1. Germline loops: CDR1 SGHDT, CDR2 YYEEEE. CDR3 length: 15 amino acids. Losses at the gene ends were 0 bases for V and 2 bases for J; bases not matched to a gene: 3. The CDR3 sequence: CASSLDAGGNYGYTF. The DNA of the CDR3 is TGTGCCAGCAGCTTGGATGCAGGGGGCAACTATGGCTACACCTTC.

V usage is TRBV6-5 and J usage is TRBJ2-7; no clear D gene. The V gene's germline CDR1 is MNHEY and CDR2 SVGAGI. V dropped 7 bases and J dropped 1 base, with 11 bases sitting between them. CDR3 length: 13 amino acids. CDR3 DNA sequence: TGTGCCAGCAACCCATTCAGTTCCTACGAGCAGTACTTC. As protein: CASNPFSSYEQYF.

The genes are TRBV3-1 (or the pseudogene TRBV3-2) and TRBJ2-7; 14 nucleotides agree with TRBD2. CDR1 is LGHDT and CDR2 is YNNKEL in the germline V gene (reference sequence). Losses at the gene ends were 6 bases for V and 5 bases for J; bases not matched to a gene: 9. CDR3 size: 16 residues. Written as DNA, the CDR3 is TGTGCCAGCAGTCTCGGGACTAGCGGGAGCGGGCACGAGCAGTACTTC. It yields the protein CASSLGTSGSGHEQYF.

V is TRBV12-5 and J is TRBJ1-1; possibly TRBD1 for D (6 bases). Looked up from germline, CDR1 is LGHNT and CDR2 is FRNRAP. CDR3 length: 11 amino acids. V lost 6 bases to trimming and J lost 7 bases, with 9 bases between them. CDR3 residues: CASGTTGEAFF. The CDR3 DNA sequence: TGTGCTAGTGGAACGACAGGTGAAGCTTTCTTT. Full variable domain (outside the CDR3, taken from reference TRBV12-5 and TRBJ1-1): DARVTQTPRHKVTEMGQEVTMRCQPILGHNTVFWYRQTMMQGLELLAYFRNRAPLDDSGMPKDRFSAEMPDATLATLKIQPSEPRDSAVYFCASGTTGEAFFGQGTRLTVV.

The chain links TRBV19 to TRBJ2-3, with a possible D match to TRBD2 (5 bases). In germline, CDR1 is LNHDA, CDR2 SQIVND (reference sequence). This CDR3 comprises 14 residues. The V end was cut by 7 bases, the J end by 2 bases, with 13 bases between. The CDR3 protein is CASTAGHSTDTQYF. The DNA for the CDR3 is TGTGCCAGTACGGCGGGCCATTCCACAGATACGCAGTATTTT.

The V and J genes are TRBV25-1 and TRBJ1-3, with a possible D match to TRBD1 (5 bases). This CDR3 has 16 amino acids. Germline-derived CDR1 and CDR2 are MGHDK and SYGVNS. Trimming shortened V by 3 bases and J by 2 bases, and 14 bases separated the two germline ends. CDR3 bases: TGTGCCAGCAGTGATTCGGGGGATAAGGCTGGAAACACCATATATTTT. Translating gives CASSDSGDKAGNTIYF.

The chain is built from TRBV7-9 and TRBJ2-1; 8 bases are a match to TRBD2. V lost 5 bases to trimming and J lost 4 bases; unmatched junction nucleotides: 4. Germline CDR1 and CDR2: SEHNR and FQNEAQ (reference sequence). This CDR3 is 14 amino acids long. CDR3 bases: TGTGCCAGCAGCGATGGGACTAGATACAATGAGCAGTTCTTC. Its protein is CASSDGTRYNEQFF.

J is TRBJ2-1 and V is TRBV7-9; 14 nucleotides agree with TRBD2. The CDR3 sequence is 15 residues long. Per the germline V gene, CDR1 is SEHNR and CDR2 is FQNEAQ (reference sequence). With V trimmed by 4 bases and J by 10 bases, 6 bases remained unmatched. Here the CDR3 DNA reads TGTGCCAGCAGCTCGGGACTAGCGGGAGCGGACGAGCAGTTCTTC. The encoded protein is CASSSGLAGADEQFF. Full variable domain (missing parts from reference TRBV7-9 and TRBJ2-1): DTGVSQNPRHKITKRGQNVTFRCDPISEHNRLYWYRQTLGQGPEFLTYFQNEAQLEKSRLLSDRFSAERPKGSFSTLEIQRTEQGDSAMYLCASSSGLAGADEQFFGPGTRLTVL.

CDR3 sequence: CASRRQAWSGNTIYF. The CDR3 nucleotides are TGTGCCAGTAGGAGACAGGCCTGGTCTGGAAACACCATATATTTT. This chain joins TRBV19 and TRBJ1-3, with a possible D match to TRBD1 (6 bases). The germline V gene has CDR1 LNHDA and CDR2 SQIVND (reference sequence). The CDR3 is 15 amino acids. V lost 6 bases and J lost 1, with 13 bases in between. Variable domain in full (rest from reference TRBV19 and TRBJ1-3): DGGITQSPKYLFRKEGQNVTLSCEQNLNHDAMYWYRQDPGQGLRLIYYSQIVNDFQKGDIAEGYSVSREKKESFPLTVTSAQKNPTAFYLCASRRQAWSGNTIYFGEGSWLTVV.

This chain uses TRBV5-1 with TRBJ2-7, with 7 nucleotides matching TRBD2. V lost 0 bases to trimming and J lost 2 bases; unmatched junction nucleotides: 8. The CDR3 runs to 16 residues. Germline V lookup: CDR1 SGHRS, CDR2 YFSETQ. The DNA for the CDR3 is TGCGCCAGCAGCTTGGGGGGCGGGAGCCACCCCTACGAGCAGTACTTC. The encoded protein is CASSLGGGSHPYEQYF. The variable domain in full, with the rest retrieved from reference TRBV5-1 and TRBJ2-7, is KAGVTQTPRYLIKTRGQQVTLSCSPISGHRSVSWYQQTPGQGLQFLFEYFSETQRNKGNFPGRFSGRQFSNSRSEMNVSTLELGDSALYLCASSLGGGSHPYEQYFGPGTRLTVT.

A few counts support this clone. The J gene is TRBJ2-1, the V gene TRBV7-8; D is perhaps TRBD2 (5 bases). This CDR3 has 18 amino acids. The germline CDR1 and CDR2 sequences are SGHVS and FQNEAQ. Trimming stripped 2 bases from V and 0 bases from J, with 17 bases between. CDR3 amino acids: CASSLRKGEFSSYNEQFF. The CDR3 DNA follows: TGTGCCAGCAGCTTAAGGAAGGGAGAGTTCAGCTCCTACAATGAGCAGTTCTTC.

The chain is built from TRBV11-2 and TRBJ1-1, with TRBD1 matching 8 bases. The germline V gene encodes CDR1 SGHAT and CDR2 FQNNGV. This CDR3 is built from 16 residues. V was clipped by 5 bases and J by 0 bases; unmatched bases: 8. The CDR3 region is CASSPIQGGLNTEAFF. CDR3 nucleotides: TGTGCCAGCAGCCCAATACAGGGGGGATTGAACACTGAAGCTTTCTTT. Supplemented by reference TRBV11-2 and TRBJ1-1, the full variable domain reads EAGVAQSPRYKIIEKRQSVAFWCNPISGHATLYWYQQILGQGPKLLIQFQNNGVVDDSQLPKDRFSAERLKGVDSTLKIQPAKLEDSAVYLCASSPIQGGLNTEAFFGQGTRLTVV.

V is TRBV9 and J is TRBJ2-2, with TRBD2 identical over 11 bases. The germline CDR1 and CDR2 sequences are SGDLS and YYNGEE. The CDR3 loop spans 13 amino acids. This CDR3 is CAASSGGTGELFF. The CDR3 DNA reads TGTGCGGCGTCTAGCGGGGGGACCGGGGAGCTGTTTTTT. The whole variable domain, filled in from reference TRBV9 and TRBJ2-2, reads DSGVTQTPKHLITATGQRVTLRCSPRSGDLSVYWYQQSLDQGLQFLIQYYNGEERAKGNILERFSAQQFPDLHSELNLSSLELGDSALYFCAASSGGTGELFFGEGSRLTVL.

J is TRBJ2-1 and V is TRBV2, with TRBD2 matching 8 bases. Germline trimming cut 6 bases from V and 2 bases from J; bases unmatched to any gene: 6. Germline V gene sequence: CDR1 SNHLY, CDR2 FYNNEI. The CDR3 loop spans 15 amino acids. CDR3 coding DNA: TGTGCCAGCAGAATAACTAGCGGTACCTACAATGAGCAGTTCTTC. It is translated as CASRITSGTYNEQFF.

V is TRBV28 and J is TRBJ2-7, with a weak D call TRBD2 (5 bases). There are 15 residues in the CDR3. CDR1 is MDHEN, CDR2 SYDVKM, per germline. V gave up 2 bases and J gave up 7 bases, with 18 bases separating them. The CDR3 reads CASSLAGNLPGEQYF. The CDR3 nucleotides are TGTGCCAGCAGTTTAGCTGGGAACTTACCGGGGGAGCAGTACTTC.

CDR3 sequence reads: CASSLVGRTSGIYEQYF. The DNA for the CDR3 is TGCGCCAGCAGCTTGGTAGGCCGGACTAGCGGGATCTACGAGCAGTACTTC. The rearrangement uses TRBV5-1 and TRBJ2-7; 12 bases line up with TRBD2. CDR3 size: 17 residues. V shed 0 bases, J shed 3 bases, and the junction held 7 bases outside the gene matches. CDR1 is SGHRS, CDR2 YFSETQ, per germline.

This chain links TRBV7-7 with TRBJ2-7, with TRBD2 identical over 9 bases. Germline V gene sequence: CDR1 SSHAT, CDR2 FNYEAQ (reference sequence). The CDR3 has 15 amino acids. CDR3 protein: CASSLVTSGPYEQYV. As DNA, the CDR3 is TGTGCTAGCAGCTTAGTGACTAGCGGTCCCTACGAGCAGTACGTC.

This clone was seen only once. Here the CDR3 reads CASSIPLGQGSLGYTF. DNA for the CDR3: TGTGCCAGTAGTATACCTCTCGGACAGGGATCTTTGGGCTACACCTTC. The chain uses TRBV19 and TRBJ1-2, with TRBD1 matching over 8 bases. The CDR3 has 16 amino acids. Per germline, CDR1 LNHDA and CDR2 SQIVND (reference sequence). The junction had 13 bases not matched to a gene; V was cut back by 2 bases and J by 8 bases.